The source of this TCR beta chain is a study of CD8 T cells in Susac syndrome. Study-wide points: Clonal expansion of Susac CD8+ cells peaked in TEMRA cells, and it also peaked in active patients.

The germline CDR1 and CDR2 sequences are MDHEN and SYDVKM. The CDR3 loop spans 13 amino acids. V lost 6 bases and J 2 bases, leaving 11 bases between the germline ends. Comment on this clonotype: The antigen is not known.

Reverse transcription of roughly 0.5 to 1 ug RNA was carried out with random hexamers. TCRdb reprocessed the immunoSEQ multiplex PCR reads via MiXCR and lists one record per CDR3 protein. Found here are roughly 88,000 distinct CDR3 sequences, approximately 96% of them singletons; the top ten hold 0.41%. The sequence derives from a human donor with Susac syndrome. The chain employs TRBV28 and TRBJ2-7; D is unresolved. Sequencing was performed on CD8+ T cells from PBMCs. For the CDR3, the DNA is TGTGCCAGCAGGCCCGCCGACGCCTACGAGCAGTACTTC. Translated, it gives CASRPADAYEQYF.